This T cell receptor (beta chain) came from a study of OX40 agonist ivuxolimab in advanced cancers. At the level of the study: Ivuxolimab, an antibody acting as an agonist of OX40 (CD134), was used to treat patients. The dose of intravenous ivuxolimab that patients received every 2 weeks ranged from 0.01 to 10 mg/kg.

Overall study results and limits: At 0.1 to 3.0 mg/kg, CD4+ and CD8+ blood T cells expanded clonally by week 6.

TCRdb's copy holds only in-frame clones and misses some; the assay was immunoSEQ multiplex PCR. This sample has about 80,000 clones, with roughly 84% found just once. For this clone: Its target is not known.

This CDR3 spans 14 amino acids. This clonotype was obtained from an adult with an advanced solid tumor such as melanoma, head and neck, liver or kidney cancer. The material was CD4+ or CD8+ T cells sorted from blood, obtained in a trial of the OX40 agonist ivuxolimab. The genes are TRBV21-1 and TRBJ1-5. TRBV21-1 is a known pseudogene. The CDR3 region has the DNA TGTGCCAGCGATCCTTTATTAGGAAATCAGCCCCAGCATTTT. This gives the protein CASDPLLGNQPQHF.